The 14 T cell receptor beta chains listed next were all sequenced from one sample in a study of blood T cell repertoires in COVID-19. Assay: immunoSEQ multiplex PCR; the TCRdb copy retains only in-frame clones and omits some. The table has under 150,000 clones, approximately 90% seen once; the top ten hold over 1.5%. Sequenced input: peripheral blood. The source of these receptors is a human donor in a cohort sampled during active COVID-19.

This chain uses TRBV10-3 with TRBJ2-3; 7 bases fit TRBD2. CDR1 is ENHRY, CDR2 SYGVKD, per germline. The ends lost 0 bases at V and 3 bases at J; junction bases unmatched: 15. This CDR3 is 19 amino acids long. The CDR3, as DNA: TGTGCCATCAGTGAGTCAGTGCGGGAGCCGGGTAGTCTAACAGATACGCAGTATTTT. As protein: CAISESVREPGSLTDTQYF.

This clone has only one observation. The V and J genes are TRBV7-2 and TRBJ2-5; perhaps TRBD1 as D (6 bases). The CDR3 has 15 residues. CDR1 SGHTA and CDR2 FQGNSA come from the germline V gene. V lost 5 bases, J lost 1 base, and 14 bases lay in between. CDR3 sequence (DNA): TGTGCCAGCAGCCCAAACACAGGGTTCCAAGAGACCCAGTACTTC. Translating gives CASSPNTGFQETQYF. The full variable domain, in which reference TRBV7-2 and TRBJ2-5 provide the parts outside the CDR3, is GAGVSQSPSNKVTEKGKDVELRCDPISGHTALYWYRQSLGQGLEFLIYFQGNSAPDKSGLPSDRFSAERTGGSVSTLTIQRTQQEDSAVYLCASSPNTGFQETQYFGPGTRLLVL.

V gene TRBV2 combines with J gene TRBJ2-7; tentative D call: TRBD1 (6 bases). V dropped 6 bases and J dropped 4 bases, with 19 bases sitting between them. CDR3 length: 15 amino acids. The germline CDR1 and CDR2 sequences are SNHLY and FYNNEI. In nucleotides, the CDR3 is TGTGCCAGCAGGGGACCAGGGGAAAAGGGATACGAGCAGTACTTC. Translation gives CASRGPGEKGYEQYF.

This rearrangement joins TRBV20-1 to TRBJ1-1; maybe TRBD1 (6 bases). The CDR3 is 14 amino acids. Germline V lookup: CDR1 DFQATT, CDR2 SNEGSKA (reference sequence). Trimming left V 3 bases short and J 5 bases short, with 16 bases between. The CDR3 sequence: CSASAGARVTEAFF. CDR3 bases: TGCAGTGCTAGTGCAGGGGCAAGGGTGACTGAAGCTTTCTTT.

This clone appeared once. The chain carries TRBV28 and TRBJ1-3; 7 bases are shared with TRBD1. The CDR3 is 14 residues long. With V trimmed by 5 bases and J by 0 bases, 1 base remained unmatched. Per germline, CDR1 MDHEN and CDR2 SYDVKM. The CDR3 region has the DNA TGTGCCAGCAGTCCAGGGGGCTCTGGAAACACCATATATTTT. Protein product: CASSPGGSGNTIYF.

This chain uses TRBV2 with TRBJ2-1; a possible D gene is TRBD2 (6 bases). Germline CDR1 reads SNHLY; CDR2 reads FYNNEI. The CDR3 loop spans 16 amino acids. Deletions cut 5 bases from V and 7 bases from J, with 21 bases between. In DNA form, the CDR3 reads TGTGCCAGCAGTTTTGTCCGGGCGGGACCAAGGAATGAGCAGTTCTTC. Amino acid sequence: CASSFVRAGPRNEQFF.

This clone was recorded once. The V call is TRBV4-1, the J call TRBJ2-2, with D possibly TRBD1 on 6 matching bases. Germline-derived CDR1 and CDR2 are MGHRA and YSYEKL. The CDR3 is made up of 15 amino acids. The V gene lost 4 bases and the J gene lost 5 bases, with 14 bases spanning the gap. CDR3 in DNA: TGCGCCAGCAGCCGCCCCCAGGGGAAGACCGGGGAGCTGTTTTTT. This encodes CASSRPQGKTGELFF.

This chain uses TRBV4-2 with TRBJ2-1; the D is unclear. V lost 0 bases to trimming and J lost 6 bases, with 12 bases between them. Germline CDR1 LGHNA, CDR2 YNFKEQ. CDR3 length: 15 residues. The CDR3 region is CASSQELRSANEQFF. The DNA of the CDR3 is TGTGCCAGCAGCCAAGAATTGAGATCCGCCAATGAGCAGTTCTTC.

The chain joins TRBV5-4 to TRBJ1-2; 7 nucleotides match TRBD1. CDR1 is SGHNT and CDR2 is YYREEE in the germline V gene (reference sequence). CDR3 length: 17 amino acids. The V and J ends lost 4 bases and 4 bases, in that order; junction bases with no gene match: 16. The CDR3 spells CASSRVGQQMGGYGYTF. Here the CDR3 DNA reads TGTGCCAGCAGCCGGGTGGGACAGCAAATGGGGGGCTATGGCTACACCTTC.

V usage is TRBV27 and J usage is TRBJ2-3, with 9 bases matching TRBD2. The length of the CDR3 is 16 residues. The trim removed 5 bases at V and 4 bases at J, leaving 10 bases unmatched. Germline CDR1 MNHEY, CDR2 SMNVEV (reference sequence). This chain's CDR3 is CASSPRGVAGADTQYF. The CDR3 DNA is TGTGCCAGCAGTCCCCGGGGGGTAGCGGGAGCAGATACGCAGTATTTT.

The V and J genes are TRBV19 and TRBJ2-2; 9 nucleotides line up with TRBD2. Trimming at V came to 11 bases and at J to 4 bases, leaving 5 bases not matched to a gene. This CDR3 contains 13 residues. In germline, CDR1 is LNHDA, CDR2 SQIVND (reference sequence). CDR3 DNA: TGTGCCGGTGGCGGGGGGGCCACCGGGGAGCTGTTTTTT. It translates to CAGGGGATGELFF.

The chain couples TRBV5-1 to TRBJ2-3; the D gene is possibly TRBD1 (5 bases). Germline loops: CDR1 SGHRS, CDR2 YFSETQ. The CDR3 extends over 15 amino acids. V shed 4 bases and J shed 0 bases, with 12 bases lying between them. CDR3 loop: CASSRDSTSTDTQYF. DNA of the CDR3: TGCGCCAGCAGCCGCGACAGTACGAGCACAGATACGCAGTATTTT.

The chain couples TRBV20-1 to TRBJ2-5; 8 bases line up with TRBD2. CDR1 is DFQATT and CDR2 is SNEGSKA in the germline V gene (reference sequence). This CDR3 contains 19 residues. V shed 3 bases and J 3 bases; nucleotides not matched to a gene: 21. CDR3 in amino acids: CSASDVGVAGGGGKETQYF. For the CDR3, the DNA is TGCAGTGCTAGTGACGTCGGTGTGGCGGGAGGCGGAGGGAAAGAGACCCAGTACTTC.

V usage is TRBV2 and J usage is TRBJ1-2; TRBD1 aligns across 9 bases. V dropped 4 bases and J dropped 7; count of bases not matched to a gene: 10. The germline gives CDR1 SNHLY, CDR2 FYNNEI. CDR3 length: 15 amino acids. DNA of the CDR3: TGTGCCAGCAGTGTAGGGACAGGGAGAGGCGGTGGCTACACCTTC. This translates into CASSVGTGRGGGYTF.